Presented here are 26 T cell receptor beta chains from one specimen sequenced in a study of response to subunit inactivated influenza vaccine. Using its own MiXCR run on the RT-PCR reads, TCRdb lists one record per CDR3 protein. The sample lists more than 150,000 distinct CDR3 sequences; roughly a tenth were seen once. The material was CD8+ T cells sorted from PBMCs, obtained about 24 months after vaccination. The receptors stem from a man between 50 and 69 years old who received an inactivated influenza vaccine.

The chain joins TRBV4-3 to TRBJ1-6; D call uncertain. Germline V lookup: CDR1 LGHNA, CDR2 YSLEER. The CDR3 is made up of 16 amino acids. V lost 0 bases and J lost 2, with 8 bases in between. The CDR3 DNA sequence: TGCGCCAGCAGCCAAGAGGGAGACACCTATAATTCACCCCTCCACTTT. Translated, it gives CASSQEGDTYNSPLHF.

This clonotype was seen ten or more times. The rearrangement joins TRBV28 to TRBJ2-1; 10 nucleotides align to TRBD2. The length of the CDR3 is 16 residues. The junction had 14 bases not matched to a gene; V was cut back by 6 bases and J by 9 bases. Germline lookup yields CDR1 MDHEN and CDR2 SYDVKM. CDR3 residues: CASRGTSDKDHGEQFF. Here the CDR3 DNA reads TGTGCCAGCAGAGGGACTAGCGACAAAGACCACGGTGAGCAGTTCTTC. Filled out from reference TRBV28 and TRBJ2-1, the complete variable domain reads DVKVTQSSRYLVKRTGEKVFLECVQDMDHENMFWYRQDPGLGLRLIYFSYDVKMKEKGDIPEGYSVSREKKERFSLILESASTNQTSMYLCASRGTSDKDHGEQFFGPGTRLTVL.

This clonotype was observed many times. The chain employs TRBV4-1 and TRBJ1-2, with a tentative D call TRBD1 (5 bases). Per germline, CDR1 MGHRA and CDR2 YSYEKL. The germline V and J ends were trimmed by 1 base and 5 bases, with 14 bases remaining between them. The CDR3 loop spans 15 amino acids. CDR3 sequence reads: CASSQVSQGGYGYTF. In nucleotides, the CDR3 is TGCGCCAGCAGCCAAGTCAGTCAGGGCGGGTATGGCTACACCTTC.

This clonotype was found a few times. The CDR3 bases are TGTGCCAGCAGTCAATACAGGGGGGTGGAGACCCAGTACTTC. Its translation: CASSQYRGVETQYF. The chain couples TRBV27 to TRBJ2-5; 8 bases map to TRBD1. The germline V gene encodes CDR1 MNHEY and CDR2 SMNVEV (reference sequence). CDR3 length equals 14 residues. The ends lost 5 bases at V and 5 bases at J; junction bases unmatched: 7.

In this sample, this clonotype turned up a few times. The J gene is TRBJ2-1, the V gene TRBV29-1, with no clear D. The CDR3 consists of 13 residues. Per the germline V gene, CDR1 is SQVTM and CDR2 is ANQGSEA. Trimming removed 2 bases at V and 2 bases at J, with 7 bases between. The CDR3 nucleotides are TGCAGCGTTGAACTAGACCCCTACAATGAGCAGTTCTTC. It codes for CSVELDPYNEQFF.

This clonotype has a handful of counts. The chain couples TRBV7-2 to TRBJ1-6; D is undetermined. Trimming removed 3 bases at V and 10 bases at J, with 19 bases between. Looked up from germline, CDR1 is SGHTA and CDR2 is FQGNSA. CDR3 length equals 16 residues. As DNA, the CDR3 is TGTGCCAGCAGCTTTTCCCCCCTGGGGAGCCTATCACCCCTCCACTTT. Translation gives CASSFSPLGSLSPLHF.

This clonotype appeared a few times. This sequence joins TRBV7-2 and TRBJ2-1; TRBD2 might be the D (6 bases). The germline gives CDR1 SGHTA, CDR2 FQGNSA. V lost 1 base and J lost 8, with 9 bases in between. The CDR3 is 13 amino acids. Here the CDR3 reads CASSLGGADEQFF. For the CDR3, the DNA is TGTGCCAGCAGCTTAGGCGGGGCCGATGAGCAGTTCTTC.

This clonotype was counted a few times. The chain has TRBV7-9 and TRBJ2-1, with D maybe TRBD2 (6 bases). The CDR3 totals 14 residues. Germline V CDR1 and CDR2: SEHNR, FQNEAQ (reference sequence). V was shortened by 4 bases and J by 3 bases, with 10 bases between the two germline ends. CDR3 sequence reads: CASSSGTFYNEQFF. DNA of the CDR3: TGTGCCAGCAGCTCTGGGACTTTCTACAATGAGCAGTTCTTC.

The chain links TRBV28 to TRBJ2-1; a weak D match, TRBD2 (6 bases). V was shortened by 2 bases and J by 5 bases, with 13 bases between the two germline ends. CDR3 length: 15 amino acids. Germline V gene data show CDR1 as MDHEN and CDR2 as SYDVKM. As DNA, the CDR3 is TGTGCCAGCAGTTTAGTCGCGGGAACCCACAATGAGCAGTTCTTC. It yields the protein CASSLVAGTHNEQFF.

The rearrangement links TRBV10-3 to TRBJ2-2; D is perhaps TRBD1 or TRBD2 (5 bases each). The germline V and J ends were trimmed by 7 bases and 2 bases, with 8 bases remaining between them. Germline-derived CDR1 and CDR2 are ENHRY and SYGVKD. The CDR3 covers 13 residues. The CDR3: CAINGANTGELFF. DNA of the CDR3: TGTGCCATCAACGGGGCCAACACCGGGGAGCTGTTTTTT.

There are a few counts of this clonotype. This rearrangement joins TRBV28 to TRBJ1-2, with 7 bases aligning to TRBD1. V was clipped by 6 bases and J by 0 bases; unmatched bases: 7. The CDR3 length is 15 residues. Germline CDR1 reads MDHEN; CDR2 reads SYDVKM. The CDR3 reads CASSSRQGANYGYTF. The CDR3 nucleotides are TGTGCCAGCAGCTCCAGACAGGGAGCTAACTATGGCTACACCTTC.

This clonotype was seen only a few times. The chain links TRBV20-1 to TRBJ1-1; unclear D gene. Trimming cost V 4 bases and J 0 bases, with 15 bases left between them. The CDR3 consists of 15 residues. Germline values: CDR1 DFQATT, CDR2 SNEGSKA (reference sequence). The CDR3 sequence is CSAINLRLLNTEAFF. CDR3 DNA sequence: TGCAGTGCTATCAACCTCAGGCTTTTGAACACTGAAGCTTTCTTT.

For the CDR3, the DNA is TGTGCCAGCTCACTTCCCATGATGGAGCAGTACTTC. It yields the protein CASSLPMMEQYF. V and J are TRBV18 and TRBJ2-7; D unclear. The CDR3 extends over 12 amino acids. V was pared by 4 bases and J by 7 bases, with 11 bases between. The germline CDR1 and CDR2 sequences are KGHSH and LQKENI.

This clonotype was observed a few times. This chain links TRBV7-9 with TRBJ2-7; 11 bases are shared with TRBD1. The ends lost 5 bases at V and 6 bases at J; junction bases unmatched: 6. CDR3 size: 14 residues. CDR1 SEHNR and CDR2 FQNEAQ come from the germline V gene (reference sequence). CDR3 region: CASSLSGTGGEQYF. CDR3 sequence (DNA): TGTGCCAGCAGCCTATCCGGGACAGGGGGCGAGCAGTACTTC.

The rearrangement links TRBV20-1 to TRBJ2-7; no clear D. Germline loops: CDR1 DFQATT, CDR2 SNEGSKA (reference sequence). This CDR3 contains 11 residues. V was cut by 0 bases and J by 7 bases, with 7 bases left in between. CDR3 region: CSAREGREQYF. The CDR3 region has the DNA TGCAGTGCTAGAGAAGGCAGAGAGCAGTACTTC.

As DNA, the CDR3 is TGTGCCATCAGTGATGGGCAGAGCAATCAGCCCCAGCATTTT. Translated: CAISDGQSNQPQHF. The V call is TRBV10-3, the J call TRBJ1-5; D unclear. The CDR3 loop spans 14 amino acids. V was clipped by 3 bases and J by 1 base, with 7 bases between them. Per germline, CDR1 ENHRY and CDR2 SYGVKD.

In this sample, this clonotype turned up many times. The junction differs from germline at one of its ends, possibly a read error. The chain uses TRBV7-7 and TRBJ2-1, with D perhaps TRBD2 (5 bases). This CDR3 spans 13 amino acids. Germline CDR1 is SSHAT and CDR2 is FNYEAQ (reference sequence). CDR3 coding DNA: TGTGCTAGCAGCGTTGGGAGAGGATATGAGCAGTTCTTC. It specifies CASSVGRGYEQFF.

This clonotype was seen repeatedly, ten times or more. CDR3: CASSTRYEQFF. As DNA, the CDR3 is TGTGCCAGCAGTACCCGGTATGAGCAGTTCTTC. The V gene is TRBV12-3 or TRBV12-4, the J gene TRBJ2-1; no definite D call. V lost 5 bases and J 8 bases, leaving 7 bases between the germline ends. CDR3 length: 11 amino acids.

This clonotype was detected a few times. CDR3 amino acids: CASSFLLAEAFF. The CDR3 DNA reads TGTGCCAGCAGCTTTTTGTTGGCTGAAGCTTTCTTT. V is TRBV7-2 and J is TRBJ1-1, with D unclear. Germline CDR1 SGHTA, CDR2 FQGNSA. The CDR3 consists of 12 residues. Between the trimmed V and J ends, which lost 3 bases and 6 bases, there was a span of 8 bases. The full variable domain, completed using reference TRBV7-2 and TRBJ1-1, is GAGVSQSPSNKVTEKGKDVELRCDPISGHTALYWYRQSLGQGLEFLIYFQGNSAPDKSGLPSDRFSAERTGGSVSTLTIQRTQQEDSAVYLCASSFLLAEAFFGQGTRLTVV.

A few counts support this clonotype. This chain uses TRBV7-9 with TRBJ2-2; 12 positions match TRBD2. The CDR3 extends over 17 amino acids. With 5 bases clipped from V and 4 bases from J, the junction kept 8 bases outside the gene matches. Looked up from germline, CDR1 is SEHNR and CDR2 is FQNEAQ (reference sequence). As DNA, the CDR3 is TGTGCCAGCAGCCCAGGACTAGCGGGAAGTATCACCGGGGAGCTGTTTTTT. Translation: CASSPGLAGSITGELFF.

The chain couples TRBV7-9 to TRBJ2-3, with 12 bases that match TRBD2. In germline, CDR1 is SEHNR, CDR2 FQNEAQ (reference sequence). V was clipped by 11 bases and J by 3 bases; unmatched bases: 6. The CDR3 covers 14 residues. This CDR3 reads CAGWTSGTTDTQYF. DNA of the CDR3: TGTGCCGGCTGGACTAGCGGGACAACAGATACGCAGTATTTT.

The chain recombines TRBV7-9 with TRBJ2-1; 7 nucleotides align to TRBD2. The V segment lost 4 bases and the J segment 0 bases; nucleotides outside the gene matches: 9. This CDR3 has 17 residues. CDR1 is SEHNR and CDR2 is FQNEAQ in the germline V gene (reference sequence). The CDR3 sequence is CASSSSGGRSSYNEQFF. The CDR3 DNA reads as TGTGCCAGCAGCTCCTCCGGGGGGAGGAGCTCCTACAATGAGCAGTTCTTC.

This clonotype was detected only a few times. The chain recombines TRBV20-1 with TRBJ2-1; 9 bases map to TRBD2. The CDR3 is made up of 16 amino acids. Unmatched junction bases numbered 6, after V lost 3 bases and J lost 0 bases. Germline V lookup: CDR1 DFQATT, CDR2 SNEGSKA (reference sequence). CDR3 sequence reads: CSARASGGYSYNEQFF. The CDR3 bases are TGCAGTGCTAGGGCGAGCGGGGGGTACTCCTACAATGAGCAGTTCTTC.

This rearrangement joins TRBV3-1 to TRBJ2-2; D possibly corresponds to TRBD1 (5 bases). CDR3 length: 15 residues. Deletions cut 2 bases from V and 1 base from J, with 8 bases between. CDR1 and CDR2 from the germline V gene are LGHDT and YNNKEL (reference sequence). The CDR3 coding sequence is TGTGCCAGCAGCCAAATGACAGAGAACACCGGGGAGCTGTTTTTT. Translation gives CASSQMTENTGELFF.

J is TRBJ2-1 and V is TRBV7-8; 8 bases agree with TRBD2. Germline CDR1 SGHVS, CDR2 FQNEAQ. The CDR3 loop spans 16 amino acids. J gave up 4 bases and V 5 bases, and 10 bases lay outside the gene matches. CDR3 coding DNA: TGTGCCAGCAGCCCCTCAAGCGGGGGAGGTTACAATGAGCAGTTCTTC. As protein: CASSPSSGGGYNEQFF.

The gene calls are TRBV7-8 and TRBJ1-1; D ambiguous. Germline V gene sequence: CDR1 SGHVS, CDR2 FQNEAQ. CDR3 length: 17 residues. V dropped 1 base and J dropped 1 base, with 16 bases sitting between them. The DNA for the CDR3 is TGTGCCAGCAGCTTAGGGTCACATCCTAGAACGAACACTGAAGCTTTCTTT. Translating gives CASSLGSHPRTNTEAFF.